The 20 T cell receptor beta chains reported below all come from one sample, sequenced in a study of CD8+ T cells in alopecia areata listed by TCRdb under 2018. The library was prepared using the immunoSEQ multiplex PCR assay. RNA was extracted from all samples and reverse transcribed into cDNA, which served as template for TCR sequencing. In its TCRdb copy, this immuneACCESS table keeps in-frame sequences only and misses some clones. Where compared with another copy, unresolved V genes explain less than half of these, and the others have no known cause. This sample holds fewer than 100,000 clones; 35% to 45% were observed only once. The ten top clones hold around 0.8% of the sample. The sequenced material came from CD4+ T cells sorted from blood. All receptors come from a human donor with alopecia areata.

This clone has a handful of counts. The J gene is TRBJ2-3, the V gene TRBV4-2; 7 nucleotides align to TRBD2. Germline V lookup: CDR1 LGHNA, CDR2 YNFKEQ. This CDR3 contains 15 residues. The trim removed 1 base at V and 2 bases at J, leaving 3 bases unmatched. The CDR3, as DNA: TGTGCCAGCAGCCAAGGCGCGGGGGACACAGATACGCAGTATTTT. Translation: CASSQGAGDTDTQYF.

The chain couples TRBV29-1 to TRBJ2-7, with D possibly called TRBD1 or TRBD2 (5 bases each). The CDR3 length is 16 residues. Germline CDR1 and CDR2: SQVTM and ANQGSEA. Trimming removed 0 bases at V and 4 bases at J, with 19 bases between. The CDR3 here is CSVEDRAEGKGYEQYF. Here the CDR3 DNA reads TGCAGCGTTGAAGATAGGGCAGAGGGTAAGGGGTACGAGCAGTACTTC.

V usage is TRBV10-3 and J usage is TRBJ2-1; D is unresolved. V lost 0 bases to trimming and J lost 9 bases, with 9 bases between them. CDR3 length equals 13 residues. Germline V gene sequence: CDR1 ENHRY, CDR2 SYGVKD. The CDR3: CAISESLVPEQFF. In nucleotides, the CDR3 is TGTGCCATCAGTGAGTCGCTAGTACCTGAGCAGTTCTTC.

V gene TRBV4-3 combines with J gene TRBJ2-5; D remains unclear. Trimming cost V 4 bases and J 5 bases, with 11 bases left between them. Germline assignment: CDR1 LGHNA and CDR2 YSLEER. This CDR3 region has 13 residues. CDR3 protein: CASSPSKGETQYF. In DNA form, the CDR3 reads TGCGCCAGCAGCCCGTCAAAAGGGGAGACCCAGTACTTC.

The J gene is TRBJ2-7, the V gene TRBV18, with 7 bases identical to TRBD2. This CDR3 has 16 residues. CDR1 is KGHSH, CDR2 LQKENI, per germline. V was pared by 2 bases and J by 4 bases, with 11 bases of the junction left unmatched. CDR3 sequence reads: CASSPVAGDGLYEQYF. The CDR3 DNA reads as TGTGCCAGCTCACCAGTGGCGGGAGATGGTTTGTACGAGCAGTACTTC.

V gene TRBV27 combines with J gene TRBJ2-7; possible D gene TRBD1, 6 bases. Per germline, CDR1 MNHEY and CDR2 SMNVEV (reference sequence). Trimming took 5 bases from V and 3 from J, leaving 17 bases between them. The CDR3 consists of 15 residues. The CDR3 here is CASSPTGNPYYEQYF. The CDR3 DNA reads as TGTGCCAGCAGTCCAACAGGGAATCCTTACTACGAGCAGTACTTC.

This chain joins TRBV30 and TRBJ1-5, with TRBD1 as a possible D gene (6 bases). CDR3 length: 16 amino acids. The germline V and J ends were trimmed by 2 bases and 7 bases, with 21 bases remaining between them. CDR1 is GTSNPN and CDR2 is SVGIG in the germline V gene (reference sequence). CDR3 in DNA: TGTGCCTGGAGTCCAAAGACAGGTCACGGAGGCCAGCCCCAGCATTTT. Its protein product is CAWSPKTGHGGQPQHF.

In its sample, this clone was seen a few times. The chain links TRBV29-1 to TRBJ2-7; weak D call: TRBD1 (6 bases). Germline assignment: CDR1 SQVTM and CDR2 ANQGSEA. This CDR3 has 14 residues. V was pared by 3 bases and J by 6 bases, with 18 bases between. CDR3 DNA sequence: TGCAGCGTTGAGGTGACAACAGGGTCTAGCGAGCAGTACTTC. Protein sequence: CSVEVTTGSSEQYF.

The genes are TRBV30 and TRBJ1-1, with D perhaps TRBD1 (5 bases). V lost 4 bases and J 5 bases, leaving 17 bases between the germline ends. The CDR3 is 14 amino acids. Germline lookup yields CDR1 GTSNPN and CDR2 SVGIG (reference sequence). CDR3: CAWTDWGRRTEAFF. The CDR3 DNA sequence: TGTGCCTGGACCGACTGGGGGAGGCGGACTGAAGCTTTCTTT.

This chain links TRBV9 with TRBJ2-1, with 9 bases matching TRBD1. The V gene end was trimmed by 4 bases and the J gene end by 4 bases; junction bases not matched to a gene: 6. This CDR3 comprises 15 residues. CDR1 is SGDLS, CDR2 YYNGEE, per germline. CDR3 coding DNA: TGTGCCAGCAGCACCCGGGACAGGGTGTACAATGAGCAGTTCTTC. Translation gives CASSTRDRVYNEQFF. Full variable domain (outside the CDR3, taken from reference TRBV9 and TRBJ2-1): DSGVTQTPKHLITATGQRVTLRCSPRSGDLSVYWYQQSLDQGLQFLIQYYNGEERAKGNILERFSAQQFPDLHSELNLSSLELGDSALYFCASSTRDRVYNEQFFGPGTRLTVL.

The chain links TRBV7-2 to TRBJ2-3; D ambiguous. The CDR3 has 12 residues. The V end lost 3 bases, the J end lost 8 bases, and 9 bases lay between the germline ends. Per the germline V gene, CDR1 is SGHTA and CDR2 is FQGNSA. This chain's CDR3 is CASSFDLGTQYF. CDR3 sequence (DNA): TGTGCCAGCAGCTTTGATCTCGGTACGCAGTATTTT.

The chain is built from TRBV7-2 and TRBJ1-1, with a tentative D call TRBD1 (5 bases). CDR1 is SGHTA and CDR2 is FQGNSA in the germline V gene. V was cut by 2 bases and J by 7 bases, with 11 bases left in between. The CDR3 loop spans 13 amino acids. The DNA of the CDR3 is TGTGCCAGCAGCTTACCTCAGGGTAATGAAGCTTTCTTT. It specifies CASSLPQGNEAFF.

The gene calls are TRBV27 and TRBJ2-3, with 9 bases matching TRBD2. The V gene end was trimmed by 11 bases and the J gene end by 3 bases; junction bases not matched to a gene: 24. CDR3 length: 19 amino acids. The germline V gene has CDR1 MNHEY and CDR2 SMNVEV (reference sequence). This CDR3 reads CACPSPPGGGAGGTDTQYF. The CDR3, as DNA: TGTGCCTGCCCTTCTCCCCCCGGCGGGGGGGCCGGGGGAACAGATACGCAGTATTTT.

This clone has a handful of counts. This chain uses TRBV29-1 with TRBJ1-4; TRBD1 aligns across 7 bases. CDR1 is SQVTM, CDR2 ANQGSEA, per germline. CDR3 size: 14 residues. V shed 5 bases and J 3 bases; nucleotides not matched to a gene: 6. The CDR3 spells CSVTSGQPNEKLFF. As DNA, the CDR3 is TGCAGCGTTACCTCGGGACAGCCTAATGAAAAACTGTTTTTT.

This chain joins TRBV29-1 and TRBJ2-3; 9 positions agree with TRBD1. CDR3 length equals 13 residues. J was trimmed by 1 base and V by 8 bases; bases with no gene match: 4. In germline, CDR1 is SQVTM, CDR2 ANQGSEA. The DNA for the CDR3 is TGCAGCATCCGGACAGGGGGCACAGATACGCAGTATTTT. Amino acids: CSIRTGGTDTQYF.

J is TRBJ1-1 and V is TRBV29-1, with 7 bases aligning to TRBD1. The V gene end was trimmed by 7 bases and the J gene end by 3 bases; junction bases not matched to a gene: 5. The CDR3 is 12 amino acids. From germline, CDR1 is SQVTM and CDR2 ANQGSEA. The CDR3 nucleotides are TGCAGCGCCCGACAGGGATACACTGAAGCTTTCTTT. Translated, it gives CSARQGYTEAFF.

This clone showed up just a few times. The gene calls are TRBV29-1 and TRBJ2-4; tentatively, D is TRBD1 (6 bases). In germline, CDR1 is SQVTM, CDR2 ANQGSEA. The CDR3 covers 13 residues. Trimming removed 8 bases from V and 6 bases from J, with 17 bases in between. CDR3 in amino acids: CSSRAGVGNIQYF. The CDR3 nucleotides are TGCAGCTCAAGGGCAGGGGTAGGAAACATTCAGTACTTC.

This chain joins TRBV28 and TRBJ2-5, with TRBD1 as a possible D gene (5 bases). Deletions cut 3 bases from V and 5 bases from J, with 13 bases between. The CDR3 covers 14 residues. The V gene's germline CDR1 is MDHEN and CDR2 SYDVKM. DNA for the CDR3: TGTGCCAGCAGTTTTGTCCGGACAAGGGAGACCCAGTACTTC. Translated, it gives CASSFVRTRETQYF.

The chain carries TRBV28 and TRBJ2-4, with 9 bases identical to TRBD1. Germline V lookup: CDR1 MDHEN, CDR2 SYDVKM. The CDR3 is 13 amino acids. Trimming cost V 4 bases and J 9 bases; bases outside gene matches: 4. Written as DNA, the CDR3 is TGTGCCAGCAGTTCCGGGACAGGGAGCATTCAGTACTTC. Protein sequence: CASSSGTGSIQYF.

The V gene is TRBV29-1, the J gene TRBJ2-1; perhaps TRBD2 as D (5 bases). CDR1 is SQVTM and CDR2 is ANQGSEA in the germline V gene. The V and J ends lost 7 bases and 5 bases respectively, with 18 bases between them. This CDR3 comprises 14 residues. CDR3 loop: CSGNSSPGNNEQFF. The CDR3 region has the DNA TGCAGCGGAAACTCTTCCCCGGGGAACAATGAGCAGTTCTTC.